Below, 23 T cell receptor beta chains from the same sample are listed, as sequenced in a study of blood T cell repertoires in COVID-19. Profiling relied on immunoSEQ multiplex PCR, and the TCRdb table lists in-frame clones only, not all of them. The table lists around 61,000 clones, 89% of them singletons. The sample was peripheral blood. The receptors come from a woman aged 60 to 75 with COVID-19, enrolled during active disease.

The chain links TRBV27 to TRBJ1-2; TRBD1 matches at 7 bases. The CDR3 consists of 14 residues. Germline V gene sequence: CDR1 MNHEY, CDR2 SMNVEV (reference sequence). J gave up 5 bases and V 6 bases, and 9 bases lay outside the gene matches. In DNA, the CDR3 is TGTGCCAGCAGCTATAAACAGGGGTTATATGGCTACACCTTC. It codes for CASSYKQGLYGYTF.

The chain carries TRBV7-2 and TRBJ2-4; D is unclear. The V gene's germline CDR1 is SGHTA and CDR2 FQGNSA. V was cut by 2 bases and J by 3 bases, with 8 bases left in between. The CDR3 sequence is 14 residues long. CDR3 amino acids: CASSLISIKNIQYF. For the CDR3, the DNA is TGTGCCAGCAGCTTAATTTCCATCAAAAACATTCAGTACTTC. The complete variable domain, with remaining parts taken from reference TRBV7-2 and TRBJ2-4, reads GAGVSQSPSNKVTEKGKDVELRCDPISGHTALYWYRQSLGQGLEFLIYFQGNSAPDKSGLPSDRFSAERTGGSVSTLTIQRTQQEDSAVYLCASSLISIKNIQYFGAGTRLSVL.

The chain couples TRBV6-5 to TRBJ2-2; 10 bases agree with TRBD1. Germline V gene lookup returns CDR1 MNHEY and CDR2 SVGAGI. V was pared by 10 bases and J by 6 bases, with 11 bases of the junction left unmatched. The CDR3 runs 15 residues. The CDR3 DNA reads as TGTGCCACCGCCGGGACAGGGGATGTAGCCGGGGAGCTGTTTTTT. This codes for CATAGTGDVAGELFF.

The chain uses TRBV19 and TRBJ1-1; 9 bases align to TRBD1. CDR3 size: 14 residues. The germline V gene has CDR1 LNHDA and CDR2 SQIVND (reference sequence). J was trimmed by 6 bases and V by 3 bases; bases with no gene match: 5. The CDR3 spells CASSMGTGWPEAFF. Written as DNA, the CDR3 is TGTGCCAGTAGTATGGGGACAGGGTGGCCTGAAGCTTTCTTT.

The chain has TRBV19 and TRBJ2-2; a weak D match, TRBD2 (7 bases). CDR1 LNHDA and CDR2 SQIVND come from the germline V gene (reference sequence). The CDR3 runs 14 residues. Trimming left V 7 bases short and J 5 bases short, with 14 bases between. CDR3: CASNMGRGTGELFF. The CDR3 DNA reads TGTGCCAGTAACATGGGGAGGGGGACCGGGGAGCTGTTTTTT.

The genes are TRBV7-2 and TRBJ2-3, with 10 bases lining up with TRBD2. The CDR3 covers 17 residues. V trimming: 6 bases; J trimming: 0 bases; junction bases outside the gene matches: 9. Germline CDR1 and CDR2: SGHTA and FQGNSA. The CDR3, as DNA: TGTGCCAGCAGTGGACTAGCGGAGGGGGGAAGCACAGATACGCAGTATTTT. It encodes CASSGLAEGGSTDTQYF.

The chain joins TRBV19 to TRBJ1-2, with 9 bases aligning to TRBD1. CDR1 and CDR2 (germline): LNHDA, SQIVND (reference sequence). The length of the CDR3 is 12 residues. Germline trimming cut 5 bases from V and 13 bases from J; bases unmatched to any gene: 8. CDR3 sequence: CASSPEQGARTF. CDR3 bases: TGTGCCAGTAGTCCGGAACAGGGGGCCCGCACCTTC.

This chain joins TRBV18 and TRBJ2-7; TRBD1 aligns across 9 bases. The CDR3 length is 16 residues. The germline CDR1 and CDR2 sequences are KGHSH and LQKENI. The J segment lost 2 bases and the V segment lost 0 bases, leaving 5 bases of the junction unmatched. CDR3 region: CASSPPGTGKTYEQYF. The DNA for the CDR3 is TGTGCCAGCTCACCACCGGGGACAGGGAAAACCTACGAGCAGTACTTC. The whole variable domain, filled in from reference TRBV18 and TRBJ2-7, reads NAGVMQNPRHLVRRRGQEARLRCSPMKGHSHVYWYRQLPEEGLKFMVYLQKENIIDESGMPKERFSAEFPKEGPSILRIQQVVRGDSAAYFCASSPPGTGKTYEQYFGPGTRLTVT.

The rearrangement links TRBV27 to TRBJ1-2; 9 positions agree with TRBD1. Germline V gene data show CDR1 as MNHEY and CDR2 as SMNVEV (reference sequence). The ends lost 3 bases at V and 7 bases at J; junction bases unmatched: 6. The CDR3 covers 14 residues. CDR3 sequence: CASSFGQGIFGYTF. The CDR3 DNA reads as TGTGCCAGCAGTTTTGGACAGGGGATATTTGGCTACACCTTC.

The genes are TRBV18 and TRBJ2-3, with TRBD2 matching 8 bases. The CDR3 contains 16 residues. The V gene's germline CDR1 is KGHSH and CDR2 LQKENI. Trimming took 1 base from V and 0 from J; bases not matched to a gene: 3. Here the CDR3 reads CASSPRGGGSTDTQYF. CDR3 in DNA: TGTGCCAGCTCACCACGTGGCGGGGGGAGCACAGATACGCAGTATTTT.

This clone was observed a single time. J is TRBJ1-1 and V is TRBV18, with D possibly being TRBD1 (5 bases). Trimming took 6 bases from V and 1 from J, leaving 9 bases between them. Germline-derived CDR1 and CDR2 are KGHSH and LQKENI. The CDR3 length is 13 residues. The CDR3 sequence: CASSSDKNTEAFF. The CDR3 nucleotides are TGTGCCAGCTCCTCGGACAAGAACACTGAAGCTTTCTTT.

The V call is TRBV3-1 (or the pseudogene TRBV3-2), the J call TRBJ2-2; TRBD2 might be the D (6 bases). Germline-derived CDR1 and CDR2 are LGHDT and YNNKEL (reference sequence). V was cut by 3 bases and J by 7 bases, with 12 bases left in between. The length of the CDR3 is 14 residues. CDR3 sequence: CASSQLASVGELFF. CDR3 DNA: TGTGCCAGCAGCCAGCTGGCTAGCGTCGGGGAGCTGTTTTTT.

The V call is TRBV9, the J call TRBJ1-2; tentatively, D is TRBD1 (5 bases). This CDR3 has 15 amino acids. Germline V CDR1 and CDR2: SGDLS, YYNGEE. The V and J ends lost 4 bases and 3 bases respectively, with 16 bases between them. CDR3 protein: CASSPVDSGDYGYTF. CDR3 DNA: TGTGCCAGCAGCCCAGTAGATTCGGGGGACTATGGCTACACCTTC. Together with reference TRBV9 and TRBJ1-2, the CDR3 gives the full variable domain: DSGVTQTPKHLITATGQRVTLRCSPRSGDLSVYWYQQSLDQGLQFLIQYYNGEERAKGNILERFSAQQFPDLHSELNLSSLELGDSALYFCASSPVDSGDYGYTFGSGTRLTVV.

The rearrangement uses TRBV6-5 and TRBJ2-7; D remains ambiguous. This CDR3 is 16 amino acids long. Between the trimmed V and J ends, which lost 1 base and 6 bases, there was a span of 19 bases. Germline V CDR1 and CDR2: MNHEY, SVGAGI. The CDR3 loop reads CASSYFRPGSSAEQYF. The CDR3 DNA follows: TGTGCCAGCAGTTACTTCCGCCCCGGGTCGTCCGCCGAGCAGTACTTC.

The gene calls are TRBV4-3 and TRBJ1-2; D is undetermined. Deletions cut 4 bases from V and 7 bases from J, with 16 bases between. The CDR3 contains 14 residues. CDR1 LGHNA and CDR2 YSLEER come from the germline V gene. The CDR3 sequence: CASSLDTFGGGYTF. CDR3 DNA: TGCGCCAGCAGCCTCGACACCTTTGGTGGTGGCTACACCTTC.

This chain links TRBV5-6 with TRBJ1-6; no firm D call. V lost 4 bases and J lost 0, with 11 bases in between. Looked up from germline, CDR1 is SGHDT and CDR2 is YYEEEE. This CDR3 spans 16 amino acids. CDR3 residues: CASSPGLSSYNSPLHF. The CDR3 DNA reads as TGTGCCAGCAGCCCCGGACTGAGCTCCTATAATTCACCCCTCCACTTT.

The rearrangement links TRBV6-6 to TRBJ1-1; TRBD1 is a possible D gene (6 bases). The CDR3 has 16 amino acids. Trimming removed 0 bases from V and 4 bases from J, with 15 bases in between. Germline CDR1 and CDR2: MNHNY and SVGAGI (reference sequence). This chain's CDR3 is CASSYSLGGLVTEAFF. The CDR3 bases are TGTGCCAGCAGTTACTCTCTCGGGGGGCTAGTCACTGAAGCTTTCTTT.

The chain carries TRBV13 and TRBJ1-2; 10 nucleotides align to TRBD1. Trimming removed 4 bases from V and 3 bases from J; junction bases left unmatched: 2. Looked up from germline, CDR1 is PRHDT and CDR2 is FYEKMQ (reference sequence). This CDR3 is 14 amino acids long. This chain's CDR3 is CASSSGTGDYGYTF. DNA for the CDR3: TGTGCCAGCAGCTCCGGGACAGGGGACTATGGCTACACCTTC.

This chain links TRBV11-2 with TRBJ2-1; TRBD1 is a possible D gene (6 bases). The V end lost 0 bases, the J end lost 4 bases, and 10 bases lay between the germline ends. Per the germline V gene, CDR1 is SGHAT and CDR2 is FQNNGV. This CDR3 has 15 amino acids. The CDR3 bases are TGTGCCAGCAGCTTAGACAGGGGCGGATACAATGAGCAGTTCTTC. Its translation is CASSLDRGGYNEQFF.

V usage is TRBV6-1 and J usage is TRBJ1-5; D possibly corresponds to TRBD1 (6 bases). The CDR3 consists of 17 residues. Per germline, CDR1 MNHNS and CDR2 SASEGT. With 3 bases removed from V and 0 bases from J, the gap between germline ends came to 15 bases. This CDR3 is CASSEPPGQVSNQPQHF. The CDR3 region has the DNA TGTGCCAGCAGTGAGCCCCCGGGACAAGTTAGCAATCAGCCCCAGCATTTT.

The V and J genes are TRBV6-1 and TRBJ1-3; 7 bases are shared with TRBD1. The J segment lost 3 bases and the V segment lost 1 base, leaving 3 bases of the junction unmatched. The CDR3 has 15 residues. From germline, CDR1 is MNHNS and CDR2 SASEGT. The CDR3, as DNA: TGTGCCAGCAGTGAAGACAGGGGAAGTGGAAACACCATATATTTT. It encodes CASSEDRGSGNTIYF.

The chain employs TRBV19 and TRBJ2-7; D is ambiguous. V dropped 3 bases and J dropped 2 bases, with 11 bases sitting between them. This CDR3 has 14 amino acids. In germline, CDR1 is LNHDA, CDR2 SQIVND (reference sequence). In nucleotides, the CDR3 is TGTGCCAGTAGTATCGGTGCAGGCCCCTACGAGCAGTACTTC. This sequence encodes CASSIGAGPYEQYF.

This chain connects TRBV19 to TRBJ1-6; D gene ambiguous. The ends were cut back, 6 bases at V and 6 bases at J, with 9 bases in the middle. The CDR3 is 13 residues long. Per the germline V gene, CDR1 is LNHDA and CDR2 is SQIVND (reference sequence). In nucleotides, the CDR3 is TGTGCCAGTAGACCTACTATTAATTCACCCCTCCACTTT. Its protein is CASRPTINSPLHF.